These 17 T cell receptor beta chains originate from one sample sequenced in a study of Ad26.COV2.S vaccination and SARS-CoV-2 variants. Treatment given: some 20 received Ad26.COV2.S at low or high dose, single or two shots; about 5 received placebo; per-sample allocation not given. Sampling took place 63 days after the first vaccine or placebo injection. Sequenced by immunoSEQ multiplex PCR; TCRdb stores in-frame clones only, minus some. The table records around 450,000 clones, 80% to 95% of them present only once. The sequencing here drew on peripheral blood, taken in a trial of Ad26.COV2.S vaccine versus placebo. The receptor source for this set is a person between 18 and 65 years old who received the Ad26.COV2.S COVID-19 vaccine or a placebo.

The chain recombines TRBV4-1 with TRBJ2-5; TRBD1 agrees at 7 bases. The CDR3 consists of 14 residues. J gave up 2 bases and V 3 bases, and 3 bases lay outside the gene matches. The V gene's germline CDR1 is MGHRA and CDR2 YSYEKL. In DNA form, the CDR3 reads TGCGCCAGCAGCCAGCCGACAGGGCAAGAGACCCAGTACTTC. Residues: CASSQPTGQETQYF.

The chain combines TRBV7-9 with TRBJ1-1, with D unclear. V was clipped by 2 bases and J by 5 bases, with 9 bases between them. The CDR3 runs to 13 residues. Germline assignment: CDR1 SEHNR and CDR2 FQNEAQ (reference sequence). The CDR3 sequence is CASSLNTGTEAFF. CDR3 DNA sequence: TGTGCCAGCAGCTTAAATACCGGAACTGAAGCTTTCTTT. The whole variable domain, remainder taken from reference TRBV7-9 and TRBJ1-1, is DTGVSQNPRHKITKRGQNVTFRCDPISEHNRLYWYRQTLGQGPEFLTYFQNEAQLEKSRLLSDRFSAERPKGSFSTLEIQRTEQGDSAMYLCASSLNTGTEAFFGQGTRLTVV.

Worth noting for this clone: This sample includes further DNA sequences coding for the same CDR3. This chain uses TRBV9 with TRBJ1-1; D gene uncertain. Germline values: CDR1 SGDLS, CDR2 YYNGEE. CDR3 size: 14 residues. The germline V and J ends were trimmed by 0 bases and 1 base, with 7 bases remaining between them. The CDR3 reads CASSVGGPNTEAFF. CDR3 DNA: TGTGCCAGCAGCGTAGGCGGCCCGAACACTGAAGCTTTCTTT.

The chain couples TRBV9 to TRBJ1-3; D is unclear. The CDR3 runs to 14 residues. CDR1 SGDLS and CDR2 YYNGEE come from the germline V gene. Trimming removed 0 bases from V and 4 bases from J, with 8 bases in between. The CDR3 nucleotides read TGTGCCAGCAGCGTAGATATTATGGGAAACACCATATATTTT. Its translation is CASSVDIMGNTIYF.

The chain couples TRBV9 to TRBJ2-3; D remains ambiguous. The CDR3 sequence is 12 residues long. The V and J ends lost 0 bases and 4 bases respectively, with 3 bases between them. CDR1 and CDR2 (germline): SGDLS, YYNGEE. The CDR3: CASSVGADTQYF. Here the CDR3 DNA reads TGTGCCAGCAGCGTAGGGGCAGATACGCAGTATTTT.

The chain links TRBV19 to TRBJ2-7, with TRBD1 as a possible D gene (6 bases). The V end was cut by 5 bases, the J end by 0 bases, with 11 bases between. Germline-derived CDR1 and CDR2 are LNHDA and SQIVND (reference sequence). The CDR3 has 14 residues. The CDR3 spells CASSPRDNSYEQYF. The CDR3 region has the DNA TGTGCCAGTAGTCCCCGGGACAACTCCTACGAGCAGTACTTC.

This clone was counted a few times. The chain is built from TRBV5-4 and TRBJ1-1; the D is unclear. Germline CDR1 reads SGHNT; CDR2 reads YYREEE (reference sequence). V lost 2 bases, J lost 3 bases, and 14 bases lay in between. This CDR3 spans 15 amino acids. CDR3 sequence reads: CASSFSGVGYTEAFF. In nucleotides, the CDR3 is TGTGCCAGCAGCTTTAGTGGGGTCGGGTACACTGAAGCTTTCTTT.

Here the CDR3 reads CASSPVGGGPQHF. CDR3 nucleotide sequence: TGTGCCAGCTCACCGGTCGGAGGGGGACCCCAGCATTTT. The chain couples TRBV18 to TRBJ1-5; D perhaps matches TRBD1 (6 bases). CDR3 length equals 13 residues. Looked up from germline, CDR1 is KGHSH and CDR2 is LQKENI. V lost 3 bases and J lost 10, with 13 bases in between.

The rearrangement joins TRBV12-3 or TRBV12-4 to TRBJ1-3; D not certain. The CDR3 spans 13 residues. The V end lost 5 bases, the J end lost 4 bases, and 9 bases lay between the germline ends. The CDR3 sequence is CASSPTVGNTIYF. The DNA for the CDR3 is TGTGCCAGCAGTCCCACGGTCGGAAACACCATATATTTT.

The J gene is TRBJ2-3, the V gene TRBV3-1 (or the pseudogene TRBV3-2); the D is unclear. CDR3 length: 12 amino acids. Germline V gives CDR1 LGHDT, CDR2 YNNKEL (reference sequence). V lost 3 bases to trimming and J lost 8 bases, with 9 bases between them. CDR3 sequence: CASSHDWSTQYF. The CDR3 DNA follows: TGTGCCAGCAGCCATGACTGGAGTACGCAGTATTTT.

The chain recombines TRBV3-1 (or the pseudogene TRBV3-2) with TRBJ1-1; D unresolved. This CDR3 spans 12 amino acids. V was trimmed by 10 bases and J by 1 base, leaving 10 bases between them. The germline V gene has CDR1 LGHDT and CDR2 YNNKEL (reference sequence). CDR3 region: CAIYRENTEAFF. The CDR3 DNA is TGTGCCATTTACCGGGAGAACACTGAAGCTTTCTTT.

The J gene is TRBJ1-1, the V gene TRBV6-2 or TRBV6-3; 12 nucleotides match TRBD1. Trimming took 5 bases from V and 11 from J; bases not matched to a gene: 15. From germline, CDR1 is MNHEY and CDR2 SVGEGT. This CDR3 is built from 16 residues. DNA for the CDR3: TGTGCCAGCAGTAGCCCCCGGGACAGGGGGCGTAGTGCGGCTTTCTTT. It is translated as CASSSPRDRGRSAAFF.

The rearrangement links TRBV6-5 to TRBJ2-2, with D possibly TRBD2 on 5 matching bases. The CDR3 totals 13 residues. The germline V gene has CDR1 MNHEY and CDR2 SVGAGI. V dropped 6 bases and J dropped 7 bases, with 12 bases sitting between them. CDR3 bases: TGTGCCAGCAGCCCCGACTACGGCGGGGAGCTGTTTTTT. Protein sequence: CASSPDYGGELFF.

The chain employs TRBV5-8 and TRBJ2-5, with D perhaps given as TRBD1 or TRBD2 (5 bases each). Trimming stripped 3 bases from V and 2 bases from J, with 23 bases between. CDR3 length: 18 residues. Germline lookup yields CDR1 SGHTS and CDR2 YDEGEE. CDR3 bases: TGTGCCAGCAGCTACCCTTTACCCCTCAGGGACCAGCAAGAGACCCAGTACTTC. Translating gives CASSYPLPLRDQQETQYF.

The rearrangement joins TRBV4-1 to TRBJ2-7; 8 positions match TRBD2. CDR3 size: 14 residues. Germline trimming cut 1 base from V and 7 bases from J; bases unmatched to any gene: 6. The germline gives CDR1 MGHRA, CDR2 YSYEKL. The CDR3 DNA reads TGCGCCAGCAGCCAAGGTAGCGGGACCGGTGAGCAGTACTTC. Translating it yields CASSQGSGTGEQYF.

The CDR3 DNA is TGTGCCAGCAGTTCCACTCGACAGGTGGACACTGAAGCTTTCTTT. It translates to CASSSTRQVDTEAFF. The rearrangement links TRBV28 to TRBJ1-1, with a possible D match to TRBD1 (6 bases). V was trimmed by 4 bases and J by 3 bases, leaving 15 bases between them. Looked up from germline, CDR1 is MDHEN and CDR2 is SYDVKM. CDR3 size: 15 residues.

V usage is TRBV19 and J usage is TRBJ2-2, with D unresolved. CDR1 is LNHDA and CDR2 is SQIVND in the germline V gene (reference sequence). This CDR3 is built from 12 residues. V gave up 7 bases and J gave up 6 bases, with 9 bases separating them. CDR3 nucleotide sequence: TGTGCCAGTACCAGGAGCCCCGGGGAGCTGTTTTTT. This gives the protein CASTRSPGELFF.